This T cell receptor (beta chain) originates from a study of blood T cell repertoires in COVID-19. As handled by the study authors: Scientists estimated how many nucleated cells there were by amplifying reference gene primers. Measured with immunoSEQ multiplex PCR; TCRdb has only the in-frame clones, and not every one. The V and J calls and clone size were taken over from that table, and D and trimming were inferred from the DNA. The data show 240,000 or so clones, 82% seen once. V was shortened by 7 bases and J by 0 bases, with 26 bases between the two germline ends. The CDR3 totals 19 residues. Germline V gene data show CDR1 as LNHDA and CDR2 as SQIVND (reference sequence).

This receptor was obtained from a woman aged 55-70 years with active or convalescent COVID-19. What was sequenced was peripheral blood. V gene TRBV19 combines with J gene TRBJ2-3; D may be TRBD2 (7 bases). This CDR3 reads CASTELRGAGVYSTDTQYF. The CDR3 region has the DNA TGTGCCAGTACCGAACTCCGGGGGGCTGGGGTTTATAGCACAGATACGCAGTATTTT.